This T cell receptor (beta chain) appears in the sequencing data of a study of CD4 T cells in relation to SARS-CoV-2 and coronaviruses. Study summary: PBMCs were cultured with antigen for roughly 10 days before TCR beta sequencing.

Naive or memory CD4+ cells were cultured 1:1 with T cell-depleted PBMCs plus CEF. Details on this clone: Its target is unknown.

This table comes from immunoSEQ multiplex PCR, and its TCRdb copy is limited to in-frame clones, with some not included. Seen here are roughly 41,000 clones, approximately 81% observed once, and the top ten hold roughly 4.7%. The germline V gene has CDR1 MGHRA and CDR2 YSYEKL. Trimming cost V 0 bases and J 7 bases, with 11 bases left between them. The CDR3 is made up of 14 amino acids. The sequencing sample was made of naive CD4+ T cells from PBMCs, cultured in vitro. Subset reported: naive CD4+ T cells isolated by negative enrichment. The receptor comes from an adult with COVID-19. The V and J genes are TRBV4-1 and TRBJ2-3; D is unclear. The CDR3 bases are TGCGCCAGCAGCCAAGAAACCCAGCTAAATACGCAGTATTTT. Translated: CASSQETQLNTQYF.